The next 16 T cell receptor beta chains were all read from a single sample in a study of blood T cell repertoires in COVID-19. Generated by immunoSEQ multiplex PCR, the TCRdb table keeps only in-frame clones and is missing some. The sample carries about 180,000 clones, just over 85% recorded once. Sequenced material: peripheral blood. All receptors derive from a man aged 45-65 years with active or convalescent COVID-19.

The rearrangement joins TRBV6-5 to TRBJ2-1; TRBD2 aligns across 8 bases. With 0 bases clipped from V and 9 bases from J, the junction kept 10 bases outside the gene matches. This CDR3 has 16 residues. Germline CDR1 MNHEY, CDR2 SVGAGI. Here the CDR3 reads CASSYSASGSSREQFF. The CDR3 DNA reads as TGTGCCAGCAGTTACTCGGCCAGCGGGAGCAGTCGTGAGCAGTTCTTC.

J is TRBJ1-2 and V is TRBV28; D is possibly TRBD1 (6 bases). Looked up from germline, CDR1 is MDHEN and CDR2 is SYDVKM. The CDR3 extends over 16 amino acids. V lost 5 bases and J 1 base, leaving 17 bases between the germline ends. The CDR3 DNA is TGTGCCAGCAGTCCCTCTCCGGGACAAAATAACTATGGCTACACCTTC. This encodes CASSPSPGQNNYGYTF.

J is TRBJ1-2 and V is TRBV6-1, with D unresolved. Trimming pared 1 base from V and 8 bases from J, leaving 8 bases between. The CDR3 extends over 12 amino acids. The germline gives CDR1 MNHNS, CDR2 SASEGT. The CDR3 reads CASSEVPGGYTF. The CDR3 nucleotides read TGTGCCAGCAGTGAAGTACCGGGGGGCTACACCTTC.

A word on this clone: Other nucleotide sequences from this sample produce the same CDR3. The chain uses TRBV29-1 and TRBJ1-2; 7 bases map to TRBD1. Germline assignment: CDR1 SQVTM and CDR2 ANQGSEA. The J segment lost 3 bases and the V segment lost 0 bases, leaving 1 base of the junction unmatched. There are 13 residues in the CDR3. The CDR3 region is CSVEEQGHYGYTF. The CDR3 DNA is TGCAGCGTTGAAGAACAGGGGCACTATGGCTACACCTTC.

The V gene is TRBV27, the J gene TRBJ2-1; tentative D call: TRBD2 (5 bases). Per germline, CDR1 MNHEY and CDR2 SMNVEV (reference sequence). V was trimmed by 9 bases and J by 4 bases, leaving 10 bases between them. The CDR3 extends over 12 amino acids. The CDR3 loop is CARIEGYNEQFF. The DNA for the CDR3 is TGTGCCAGAATTGAGGGTTACAATGAGCAGTTCTTC.

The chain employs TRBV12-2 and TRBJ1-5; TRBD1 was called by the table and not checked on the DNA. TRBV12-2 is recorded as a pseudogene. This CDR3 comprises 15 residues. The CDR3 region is CASRVDSGLLQPQHF. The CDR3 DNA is TGTGCAAGTCGCGTCGATTCAGGTCTACTTCAGCCCCAGCATTTT.

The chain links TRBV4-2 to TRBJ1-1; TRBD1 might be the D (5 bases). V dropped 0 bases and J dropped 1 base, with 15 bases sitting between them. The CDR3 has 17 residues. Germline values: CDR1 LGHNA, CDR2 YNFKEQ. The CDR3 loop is CASSQESVTVQNTEAFF. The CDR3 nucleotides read TGTGCCAGCAGCCAAGAATCTGTGACAGTACAGAACACTGAAGCTTTCTTT.

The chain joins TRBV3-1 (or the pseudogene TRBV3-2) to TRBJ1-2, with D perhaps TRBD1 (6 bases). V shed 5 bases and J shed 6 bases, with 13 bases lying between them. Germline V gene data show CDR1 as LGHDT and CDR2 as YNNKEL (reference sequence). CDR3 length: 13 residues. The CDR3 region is CASSTRGADGYTF. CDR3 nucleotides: TGTGCCAGCAGCACTCGGGGGGCGGATGGCTACACCTTC.

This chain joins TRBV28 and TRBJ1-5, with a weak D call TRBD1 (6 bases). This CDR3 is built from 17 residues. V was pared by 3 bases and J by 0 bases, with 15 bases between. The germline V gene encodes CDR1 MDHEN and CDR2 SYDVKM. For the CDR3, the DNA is TGTGCCAGCAGTTTGGGACACAGGGCTTATAGCAATCAGCCCCAGCATTTT. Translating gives CASSLGHRAYSNQPQHF.

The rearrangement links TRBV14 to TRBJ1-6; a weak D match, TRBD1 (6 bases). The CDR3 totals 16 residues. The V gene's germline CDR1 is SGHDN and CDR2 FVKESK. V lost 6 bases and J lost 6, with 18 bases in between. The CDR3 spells CASSLQGAPFNSPLHF. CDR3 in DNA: TGTGCCAGCAGTCTACAGGGAGCCCCGTTTAATTCACCCCTCCACTTT.

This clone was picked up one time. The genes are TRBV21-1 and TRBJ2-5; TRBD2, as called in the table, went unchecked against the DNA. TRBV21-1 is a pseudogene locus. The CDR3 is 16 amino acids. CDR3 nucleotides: TGTGCCAGCGACTACATCTGGGGAAAGCGGGAAGAGACCCAGTACTTC. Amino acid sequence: CASDYIWGKREETQYF.

CDR3: CASGLHLGTYEQYF. CDR3 DNA sequence: TGTGCTAGTGGTTTACACCTGGGCACCTACGAGCAGTACTTC. The J gene is TRBJ2-7, the V gene TRBV12-5; no clear D gene. The V gene lost 3 bases and the J gene lost 2 bases, with 11 bases spanning the gap. Germline CDR1 and CDR2: LGHNT and FRNRAP. The CDR3 is 14 amino acids.

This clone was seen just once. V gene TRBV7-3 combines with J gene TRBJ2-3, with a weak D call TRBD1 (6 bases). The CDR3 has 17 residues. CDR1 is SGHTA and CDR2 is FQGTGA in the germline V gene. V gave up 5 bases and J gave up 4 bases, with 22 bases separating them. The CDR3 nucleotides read TGTGCCAGCAGCCAAATCAAAGGACAGTTCCGACCAGATACGCAGTATTTT. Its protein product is CASSQIKGQFRPDTQYF. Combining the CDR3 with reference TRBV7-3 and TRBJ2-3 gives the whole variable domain GAGVSQTPSNKVTEKGKYVELRCDPISGHTALYWYRQSLGQGPEFLIYFQGTGAADDSGLPNDRFFAVRPEGSVSTLKIQRTERGDSAVYLCASSQIKGQFRPDTQYFGPGTRLTVL.

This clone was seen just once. CDR3 region: CASSQVFSTDTQYF. The CDR3 region has the DNA TGCGCCAGCAGCCAGGTCTTTAGCACAGATACGCAGTATTTT. This chain joins TRBV5-1 and TRBJ2-3; D not certain. Germline assignment: CDR1 SGHRS and CDR2 YFSETQ. Trimming left V 4 bases short and J 0 bases short, with 9 bases between. The CDR3 spans 14 residues.

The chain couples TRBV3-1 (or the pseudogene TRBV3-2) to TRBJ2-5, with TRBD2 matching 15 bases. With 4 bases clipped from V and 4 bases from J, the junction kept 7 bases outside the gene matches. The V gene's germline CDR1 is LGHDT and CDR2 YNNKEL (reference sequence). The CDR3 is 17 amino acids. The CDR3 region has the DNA TGTGCCAGCAGCCCGCGCCCGGGACTAGCGGGGGGAGAGACCCAGTACTTC. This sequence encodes CASSPRPGLAGGETQYF.

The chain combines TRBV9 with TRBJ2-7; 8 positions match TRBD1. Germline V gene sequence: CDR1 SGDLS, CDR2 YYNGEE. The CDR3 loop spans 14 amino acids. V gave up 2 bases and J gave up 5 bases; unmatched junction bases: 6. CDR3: CASSVDGDRNEQYF. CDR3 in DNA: TGTGCCAGCAGCGTCGATGGGGACAGGAACGAGCAGTACTTC.